The clone carrying this T cell receptor (beta chain) was counted a few times. What it binds is not known. This CDR3 has 11 residues. The germline gives CDR1 DFQATT, CDR2 SNEGSKA (reference sequence). With 6 bases removed from V and 4 bases from J, the gap between germline ends came to 8 bases. This sample stems from a study of cytomegalovirus exposure and HLA in healthy donors. Study-wide results and caveats: About 90% or about 30% of the time was how often most TCR beta V segments were productive, according to an earlier analysis. Later on, a genetic analysis was performed. It linked a missense variant in DCLRE1C with V- and J-gene trimming of TCR beta. Immune exposure information comprised only CMV serostatus.

PCR was performed using 60 Vbeta and 13 Jbeta primers. Original processing notes: Later analysis identified roughly 82 million unique TCR beta chains, about 10 million shared. Repertoires were generated with immunoSEQ multiplex PCR, while TCRdb's copy carries only in-frame clones and drops some. That table furnishes V, J and clone size, whereas the DNA furnished D and trimming. The data contain over 70,000 clones, 60% to 80% of them singletons. The sequencing input was PBMCs. This TCR was sampled from a man between 25 and 39 years old in good health and CMV-seronegative. The chain links TRBV20-1 to TRBJ2-3; D is ambiguous. The CDR3 DNA follows: TGCAGTGCAGCTTCCCCAGATACGCAGTATTTT. Its protein product is CSAASPDTQYF.